These 17 T cell receptor beta chains were sequenced from one sample in a study of cytomegalovirus exposure and HLA in healthy donors. 13 Jbeta primers and 60 Vbeta primers were used for the PCR. Here immunoSEQ multiplex PCR was the method, and the copy in TCRdb shows in-frame clones only, minus some. The sample holds roughly 180,000 clones, more than 65% seen once. The sequenced sample was PBMCs. The source is a girl aged 10-17 years in good health and CMV-seropositive.

V usage is TRBV7-6 and J usage is TRBJ2-4; 9 nucleotides match TRBD2. Germline V gene lookup returns CDR1 SGHVS and CDR2 FNYEAQ. CDR3 length: 16 amino acids. V lost 3 bases to trimming and J lost 5 bases; unmatched junction nucleotides: 8. CDR3 DNA: TGTGCCAGCAGCTTGCGGGGGGGCCTCGTGGAAAACATTCAGTACTTC. It encodes CASSLRGGLVENIQYF.

V usage is TRBV2 and J usage is TRBJ2-7, with D uncertain. V was clipped by 6 bases and J by 6 bases, with 12 bases between them. Per germline, CDR1 SNHLY and CDR2 FYNNEI. This CDR3 contains 12 residues. CDR3 protein: CASRRPGFEQYF. CDR3 nucleotide sequence: TGTGCCAGCAGGAGGCCTGGGTTCGAGCAGTACTTC.

The chain employs TRBV5-6 and TRBJ2-1; 7 nucleotides agree with TRBD1. The CDR3 is 15 residues long. V shed 5 bases, J shed 4 bases, and the junction held 9 bases outside the gene matches. Looked up from germline, CDR1 is SGHDT and CDR2 is YYEEEE. The CDR3 loop is CASRNPRDSYNEQFF. The CDR3 region has the DNA TGTGCCAGCAGGAACCCTCGGGACAGTTACAATGAGCAGTTCTTC.

This chain links TRBV9 with TRBJ1-3, with 10 positions matching TRBD1. Unmatched junction bases numbered 16, after V lost 4 bases and J lost 0 bases. This CDR3 spans 20 amino acids. Germline V gives CDR1 SGDLS, CDR2 YYNGEE. Written as DNA, the CDR3 is TGTGCCAGCAGCACATATTCCGGGACAGGGGTCACCAGCTCTGGAAACACCATATATTTT. Its translation is CASSTYSGTGVTSSGNTIYF.

This rearrangement joins TRBV18 to TRBJ2-6, with D uncertain. Germline V CDR1 and CDR2: KGHSH, LQKENI. The CDR3 has 17 amino acids. The germline V and J ends were trimmed by 2 bases and 0 bases, with 11 bases remaining between them. The CDR3 sequence is CASSPSQAGSGANVLTF. CDR3 in DNA: TGTGCCAGCTCACCATCGCAGGCTGGCTCTGGGGCCAACGTCCTGACTTTC.

The gene calls are TRBV4-3 and TRBJ1-2; a weak D match, TRBD1 (6 bases). The germline CDR1 and CDR2 sequences are LGHNA and YSLEER. Between the trimmed V and J ends, which lost 0 bases and 8 bases, there was a span of 13 bases. The CDR3 covers 14 residues. The CDR3: CASSQEHGGGGYTF. The CDR3 coding sequence is TGCGCCAGCAGCCAAGAACATGGGGGCGGCGGCTACACCTTC.

The chain is built from TRBV18 and TRBJ2-7; 10 positions match TRBD1. Germline assignment: CDR1 KGHSH and CDR2 LQKENI. The CDR3 loop spans 15 amino acids. The V gene end was trimmed by 2 bases and the J gene end by 7 bases; junction bases not matched to a gene: 8. DNA for the CDR3: TGTGCCAGCTCACCAAGGACAGGGGGTATAGGGGAGCAGTACTTC. Its translation is CASSPRTGGIGEQYF. Together with reference TRBV18 and TRBJ2-7, the CDR3 gives the full variable domain: NAGVMQNPRHLVRRRGQEARLRCSPMKGHSHVYWYRQLPEEGLKFMVYLQKENIIDESGMPKERFSAEFPKEGPSILRIQQVVRGDSAAYFCASSPRTGGIGEQYFGPGTRLTVT.

As regards this clone: A junction end diverges from the germline sequence, so it may reflect a read error. The J gene is TRBJ2-5, the V gene TRBV2; 11 nucleotides line up with TRBD2. Looked up from germline, CDR1 is SNHLY and CDR2 is FYNNEI. CDR3 length: 16 amino acids. This CDR3 is CASSDTTLAGGRPLNF. CDR3 DNA sequence: TGTGCCAGCAGCGATACCACCCTAGCGGGGGGCCGGCCCTTGAACTTC.

The gene calls are TRBV12-2 and TRBJ2-5; the D call in the table, TRBD2, was not verified against the DNA. TRBV12-2 is a listed pseudogene. CDR3 length: 13 amino acids. This chain's CDR3 is CDLAGGYRETQYF. The CDR3 nucleotides read TGTGACTTAGCCGGGGGGTATCGAGAGACCCAGTACTTC.

J is TRBJ2-1 and V is TRBV7-2; 10 positions agree with TRBD2. V lost 1 base and J lost 4; bases outside the gene matches: 4. Germline lookup yields CDR1 SGHTA and CDR2 FQGNSA. The CDR3 has 16 residues. Here the CDR3 DNA reads TGTGCCAGCAGCTTAGGGAGGACTAGCGGATACAATGAGCAGTTCTTC. Amino acid sequence: CASSLGRTSGYNEQFF.

The chain recombines TRBV6-1 with TRBJ1-2; 9 positions match TRBD1. In germline, CDR1 is MNHNS, CDR2 SASEGT. Unmatched junction bases numbered 16, after V lost 0 bases and J lost 11 bases. This CDR3 is 17 amino acids long. The CDR3 region has the DNA TGTGCCAGCAGTGAAGCGCTTCCAGTACAAACAGGGGGCTTTTACACCTTC. It specifies CASSEALPVQTGGFYTF.

This clone occurred a few times. The gene calls are TRBV19 and TRBJ1-5; the D gene is possibly TRBD1 (6 bases). The germline V gene has CDR1 LNHDA and CDR2 SQIVND (reference sequence). There are 15 residues in the CDR3. V was trimmed by 6 bases and J by 1 base, leaving 13 bases between them. The CDR3 nucleotides are TGTGCCAGTAGGGATGGGACATTAAGCAATCAGCCCCAGCATTTT. As protein: CASRDGTLSNQPQHF.

This chain joins TRBV7-2 and TRBJ2-2; the D gene is possibly TRBD1 (5 bases). The V gene lost 8 bases and the J gene lost 1 base, with 17 bases spanning the gap. The CDR3 is made up of 16 amino acids. Germline CDR1 reads SGHTA; CDR2 reads FQGNSA. The CDR3: CASVRQGKENTGELFF. CDR3 bases: TGTGCCAGCGTCCGGCAGGGAAAGGAGAACACCGGGGAGCTGTTTTTT.

V gene TRBV7-9 combines with J gene TRBJ2-5, with 11 nucleotides matching TRBD2. V gave up 7 bases and J gave up 1 base; unmatched junction bases: 8. Germline loops: CDR1 SEHNR, CDR2 FQNEAQ (reference sequence). This CDR3 is built from 16 residues. The CDR3 DNA reads as TGTGCCAGCATAATCTGGACTAGCGGGCCCCAAGAGACCCAGTACTTC. This gives the protein CASIIWTSGPQETQYF.

The rearrangement uses TRBV9 and TRBJ2-7, with 9 bases fitting TRBD1. The germline gives CDR1 SGDLS, CDR2 YYNGEE. Trimming removed 2 bases from V and 2 bases from J; junction bases left unmatched: 8. The CDR3 sequence is 16 residues long. The CDR3 here is CASSVAPGTGTYEQYF. CDR3 in DNA: TGTGCCAGCAGCGTCGCCCCCGGGACAGGGACCTACGAGCAGTACTTC.

The chain carries TRBV4-3 and TRBJ1-6; possibly TRBD1 for D (6 bases). The CDR3 loop spans 17 amino acids. Germline V gene lookup returns CDR1 LGHNA and CDR2 YSLEER. V lost 0 bases and J lost 1, with 10 bases in between. This CDR3 reads CASSQEGGLSYNSPLHF. As DNA, the CDR3 is TGCGCCAGCAGCCAAGAAGGGGGTTTATCCTATAATTCACCCCTCCACTTT.

This clone has only one observation. The rearrangement joins TRBV5-4 to TRBJ1-4; D remains ambiguous. The CDR3 is made up of 15 amino acids. V shed 4 bases and J shed 5 bases, with 15 bases lying between them. Germline lookup yields CDR1 SGHNT and CDR2 YYREEE (reference sequence). The CDR3 nucleotides are TGTGCCAGCAGCCCCGCTCTGGGAGGGAATGAAAAACTGTTTTTT. This codes for CASSPALGGNEKLFF. The full variable domain, in which reference TRBV5-4 and TRBJ1-4 provide the parts outside the CDR3, is ETGVTQSPTHLIKTRGQQVTLRCSSQSGHNTVSWYQQALGQGPQFIFQYYREEENGRGNFPPRFSGLQFPNYSSELNVNALELDDSALYLCASSPALGGNEKLFFGSGTQLSVL.